This T cell receptor beta chain was captured in a study of blood T cell repertoires in COVID-19. About the study: Acute and convalescent COVID-19 samples came from the United States, Italy and Spain. PBMCs, B-cell-depleted T cells, or T cells provided the cDNA or gDNA that made up the material.

Data came from immunoSEQ multiplex PCR; TCRdb stores just in-frame clones and leaves some out. The sample includes roughly 110,000 clones, less than 85% of them seen just once. The germline V gene encodes CDR1 LGHDT and CDR2 YNNKEL (reference sequence). The trim removed 4 bases at V and 3 bases at J, leaving 5 bases unmatched. The CDR3 has 14 amino acids. The chain joins TRBV3-1 (or the pseudogene TRBV3-2) to TRBJ2-7; 8 bases match TRBD1. The material sequenced was peripheral blood. This receptor was taken from an older woman with acute or convalescent COVID-19. The CDR3 coding sequence is TGTGCCAGCAGCCGCCCGGGACAGGACTACGAGCAGTACTTC. This codes for CASSRPGQDYEQYF.